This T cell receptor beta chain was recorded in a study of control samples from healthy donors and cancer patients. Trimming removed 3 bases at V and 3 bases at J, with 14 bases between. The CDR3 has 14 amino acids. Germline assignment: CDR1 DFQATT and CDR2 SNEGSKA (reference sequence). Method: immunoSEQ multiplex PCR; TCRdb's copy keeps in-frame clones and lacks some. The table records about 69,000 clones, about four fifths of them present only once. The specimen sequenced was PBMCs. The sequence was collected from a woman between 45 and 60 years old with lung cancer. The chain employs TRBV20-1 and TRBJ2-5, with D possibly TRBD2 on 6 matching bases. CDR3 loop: CSASRWGEEETQYF. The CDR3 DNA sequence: TGCAGTGCTAGTCGTTGGGGGGAAGAAGAGACCCAGTACTTC.